This is a list of T cell receptor beta chains from one sample in a study of T-cell memory formation after mild COVID-19. TCRdb re-called the 5' RACE reads through MiXCR, storing one row per CDR3 protein. The data contain roughly 600,000 distinct CDR3 sequences, around 17% of them seen just once; the ten biggest clones take up 12%. The sample taken for sequencing was PBMCs or a T cell subset sorted from them (not recorded which). These receptors were obtained from an adult woman who had mild COVID-19 (a few samples of this study predate the infection). Cell type and time point are not known. Both conserved end residues are part of each CDR3. A D gene is named only where the DNA matches it firmly. Some rows mark clone size as missing; the rest say once, few, many or name a class of expanded clone.

D: .
size: few
V: TRBV6-6
J: TRBJ1-5
DNA: TGTGCCAGCAGTTACCCGGATGGTGCCCAGCATTTT
CDR3: CASSYPDGAQHF

D: .
size: few
V: TRBV13
J: TRBJ2-2
DNA: TGTGCCAGCAGCTTAGGAGGAGGAGGAGCCGGGGAGCTGTTTTTT
CDR3: CASSLGGGGAGELFF

D: .
size: .
V: TRBV7-8
J: TRBJ1-1
DNA: TGTGCCAGCAGCTTGGGGATGGGGAACACTGAAGCTTTCTTT
CDR3: CASSLGMGNTEAFF

D: TRBD1
size: .
V: TRBV18
J: TRBJ2-6
DNA: TGTGCCAGCTCACCAGTGGGACAGGGCCTCAACTCTGGGGCCAACGTCCTGACTTTC
CDR3: CASSPVGQGLNSGANVLTF

D: .
size: few
V: TRBV5-1
J: TRBJ1-1
DNA: TGCGCCAGCAGCTTCAGCGGACCGAACACTGAAGCTTTCTTT
CDR3: CASSFSGPNTEAFF

D: .
size: .
V: TRBV4-2
J: TRBJ2-1
DNA: TGTGCCAGCAGGGGCGCAGGCTACAATGAGCAGTTCTTC
CDR3: CASRGAGYNEQFF

D: .
size: .
V: TRBV7-9
J: TRBJ2-7
DNA: TGTGCCAGCAACGCCTTGGCTTACGAGCAGTACTTC
CDR3: CASNALAYEQYF

D: .
size: .
V: TRBV4-2
J: TRBJ1-1
DNA: TGTGCCAGCAGCCAAGATTCTTCCAGCCTAAACGCTGAAGCTTTCTTT
CDR3: CASSQDSSSLNAEAFF

D: .
size: .
V: TRBV20-1
J: TRBJ1-1
DNA: TGCAGTGCTAGAGTCCTCCCACGAAGGGTTACTGAAGCTTTCTTT
CDR3: CSARVLPRRVTEAFF

D: .
size: .
V: TRBV4-2
J: TRBJ2-1
DNA: TGTGCCAGCAGCCAAGATGATCCAGCTCGAGTCTCCTACAATGAGCAGTTCTTC
CDR3: CASSQDDPARVSYNEQFF

D: .
size: .
V: TRBV18
J: TRBJ2-7
DNA: TGTGCCAGCTCACCCGTAGGTCTCGGGTCAGGCGAGCAGTACTTC
CDR3: CASSPVGLGSGEQYF

D: TRBD2
size: few
V: TRBV12-3/TRBV12-4
J: TRBJ2-1
DNA: TGTGCCAGCAGTTTGATTGGCGGGGGGGACCCAACCAATGAGCAGTTCTTC
CDR3: CASSLIGGGDPTNEQFF

D: TRBD1
size: .
V: TRBV5-1
J: TRBJ2-7
DNA: TGCGCCAGCAGCTTGGGACCCGGCGGACAGGGGAGCTCCCACGAGCAGTACTTC
CDR3: CASSLGPGGQGSSHEQYF

D: .
size: .
V: TRBV10-3
J: TRBJ2-1
DNA: TGTGCCATCAGTGAGGGTCAACTAGAGGGACCGAGGAATGAGCAGTTCTTC
CDR3: CAISEGQLEGPRNEQFF

D: TRBD1
size: .
V: TRBV12-3/TRBV12-4
J: TRBJ1-1
DNA: TGTGCCAGCAGTTTAGCGGGACAGGGTACGGCTGAAGCTTTCTTT
CDR3: CASSLAGQGTAEAFF

D: .
size: many
V: TRBV12-3/TRBV12-4
J: TRBJ2-5
DNA: TGTGCCAGCAGTTTAAGTTTCGAGACCCAGTACTTC
CDR3: CASSLSFETQYF

D: TRBD2
size: .
V: TRBV7-9
J: TRBJ2-3
DNA: TGTGCCAGCAAGACAAGGACTAGCGGGGGGGCCGCAGATACGCAGTATTTT
CDR3: CASKTRTSGGAADTQYF

D: TRBD2
size: many
V: TRBV20-1
J: TRBJ2-5
DNA: TGCAGTGCTAGTCTAGCGGGGGGCCAAGAGACCCAGTACTTC
CDR3: CSASLAGGQETQYF

D: TRBD2
size: .
V: TRBV5-1
J: TRBJ2-7
DNA: TGCGCCAGCAGCGCATTTGGACTAGCGGGGGCCTACGAGCAGTACTTC
CDR3: CASSAFGLAGAYEQYF

D: TRBD2
size: .
V: TRBV11-2
J: TRBJ2-3
DNA: TGTGCCAGCAGCCAGAGACGGACTAGCGGGTTCCGCACAGATACGCAGTATTTT
CDR3: CASSQRRTSGFRTDTQYF

D: .
size: few
V: TRBV5-1
J: TRBJ2-7
DNA: TGCGCCAGCAGCTTGGTCGGACGGCTAGACGAGCAGTACTTC
CDR3: CASSLVGRLDEQYF

D: .
size: few
V: TRBV7-9
J: TRBJ2-3
DNA: TGTGCCAGCAGCGAGAGGGGATTCACAGATACGCAGTATTTT
CDR3: CASSERGFTDTQYF

D: .
size: .
V: TRBV5-1
J: TRBJ2-1
DNA: TGCGCCAGCAGCTTGGATGGGGGGTACAATGAGCAGTTCTTC
CDR3: CASSLDGGYNEQFF

D: .
size: .
V: TRBV21-1
J: TRBJ1-1
DNA: TGTGCCAGCAGCAAATCTAGCGGGATGAACACTGAAGCTTTCTTT
CDR3: CASSKSSGMNTEAFF

D: .
size: few
V: TRBV11-2
J: TRBJ2-7
DNA: TGTGCCAGCAGCGTCGGCAGAGACTACGAGCAGTACTTC
CDR3: CASSVGRDYEQYF

D: .
size: few
V: TRBV14
J: TRBJ2-5
DNA: TGTGCCAGCAGTCGGTGGACGTCGTATGAGACCCAGTACTTC
CDR3: CASSRWTSYETQYF

D: TRBD1
size: few
V: TRBV7-9
J: TRBJ2-7
DNA: TGTGCCAGCAGCTTAAGAGTCCCGGGACAGGGGATCTACGAGCAGTACTTC
CDR3: CASSLRVPGQGIYEQYF

D: TRBD1
size: .
V: TRBV19
J: TRBJ2-2
DNA: TGTGCCAGTAGTACCGAGACAGGGTCCGGGGAGCTGTTTTTT
CDR3: CASSTETGSGELFF

D: TRBD1
size: many
V: TRBV10-3
J: TRBJ2-7
DNA: TGTGCCATCAGTGTACGTTCGGGACAGGGAACGTCCGAGCAGTACTTC
CDR3: CAISVRSGQGTSEQYF

D: .
size: once
V: TRBV12-3/TRBV12-4
J: TRBJ2-3
DNA: TGTGCCAGCAGTTCTTATATAGATACGCAGTATTTT
CDR3: CASSSYIDTQYF

D: .
size: many
V: TRBV18
J: TRBJ2-5
DNA: TGTGCCAGCTCCGCCGAGACCCAGTACTTC
CDR3: CASSAETQYF

D: .
size: few
V: TRBV5-1
J: TRBJ1-1
DNA: TGCGCCAGCAGCTTGTCGTCAGGAGGGAACACTGAAGCTTTCTTT
CDR3: CASSLSSGGNTEAFF

D: .
size: .
V: TRBV7-2
J: TRBJ2-3
DNA: TGTGCCAGCAGCTTAGGAATGGGGACCGCAGATACGCAGTATTTT
CDR3: CASSLGMGTADTQYF

D: TRBD2
size: .
V: TRBV27
J: TRBJ2-1
DNA: TGTGCCAGCAGACCCGGGAGCGGGGGGACGTTCTGGGAGCAGTTCTTC
CDR3: CASRPGSGGTFWEQFF

D: TRBD2
size: .
V: TRBV7-3
J: TRBJ2-3
DNA: TGTGCCAGCAGCTTAATGGCGGGAGGAAGAGATACGCAGTATTTT
CDR3: CASSLMAGGRDTQYF

D: TRBD1
size: .
V: TRBV29-1
J: TRBJ1-2
DNA: TGCAGCGCATGGGACAGGGGGCAGAATGGCTACACCTTC
CDR3: CSAWDRGQNGYTF

D: .
size: once
V: TRBV5-1
J: TRBJ1-6
DNA: TGCGCCAGCAGACTAGAGATGTTGAATTCACCCCTCCACTTT
CDR3: CASRLEMLNSPLHF

D: TRBD1
size: .
V: TRBV6-5
J: TRBJ2-5
DNA: TGTGCCAGCACCCCCCAAGGACAGGGGGCGACCCAGTACTTC
CDR3: CASTPQGQGATQYF

D: .
size: few
V: TRBV4-3
J: TRBJ1-1
DNA: TGCGCCAGCAGCCAACAGGACGGCGGTGACACTGAAGCTTTCTTT
CDR3: CASSQQDGGDTEAFF

D: .
size: few
V: TRBV15
J: TRBJ1-2
DNA: TGTGCCACCAGCAGAGCAGGGTACTATGGCTACACCTTC
CDR3: CATSRAGYYGYTF

D: .
size: .
V: TRBV6-2/TRBV6-3
J: TRBJ2-2
DNA: TGTGCCAGCAGCCCCCACGGACAGCCGAACACCGGGGAGCTGTTTTTT
CDR3: CASSPHGQPNTGELFF

D: TRBD1
size: .
V: TRBV4-1
J: TRBJ1-2
DNA: TGCGCCAGCAGCCGAGGACAGGGGACCTCCTCTAACTATGGCTACACCTTC
CDR3: CASSRGQGTSSNYGYTF

D: .
size: few
V: TRBV7-3
J: TRBJ2-3
DNA: TGTGCCAGCAGCTTAGGCCCAGGGAAGACAGATACGCAGTATTTT
CDR3: CASSLGPGKTDTQYF

D: .
size: many
V: TRBV24-1
J: TRBJ1-5
DNA: TGTGCCACCAGTCCCCAGGGCCCAAGCAATCAGCCCCAGCATTTT
CDR3: CATSPQGPSNQPQHF

D: TRBD1
size: few
V: TRBV24-1
J: TRBJ2-2
DNA: TGTGCCACCAGTGATTTTAAGGGACAGGGGGCCATCGGGGAGCTGTTTTTT
CDR3: CATSDFKGQGAIGELFF

D: TRBD2
size: .
V: TRBV12-3/TRBV12-4
J: TRBJ2-7
DNA: TGTGCCAGCAGTAGCTGGACTAGCGGATACTACGAGCAGTACTTC
CDR3: CASSSWTSGYYEQYF

D: .
size: .
V: TRBV7-6
J: TRBJ2-5
DNA: TGTGCCAGCAGCTTATCCCCCCGGATCCAAGAGACCCAGTACTTC
CDR3: CASSLSPRIQETQYF

D: TRBD1
size: .
V: TRBV24-1
J: TRBJ1-2
DNA: TGTGCCACCAGGGCAGGGGGCGCCTCCGGTGGCTACACCTTC
CDR3: CATRAGGASGGYTF

D: TRBD2
size: many
V: TRBV7-9
J: TRBJ2-1
DNA: TGTGCCAGCAGCTATCGGACTAGCTCCTACAATGAGCAGTTCTTC
CDR3: CASSYRTSSYNEQFF

D: .
size: .
V: TRBV7-9
J: TRBJ1-1
DNA: TGTGCCAGCAGCTTAGGGACAGTTGCTGAAGCTTTCTTT
CDR3: CASSLGTVAEAFF

D: TRBD1
size: .
V: TRBV9
J: TRBJ1-2
DNA: TGTGCCAGCAGTCCATGGGACAGCGGTTATGGCTACACCTTC
CDR3: CASSPWDSGYGYTF

D: TRBD1
size: .
V: TRBV6-1
J: TRBJ2-7
DNA: TGTGCCAGCCACGCCCGGGGACAGGGGTTCGGCGAGCAGTACTTC
CDR3: CASHARGQGFGEQYF

D: .
size: few
V: TRBV7-6
J: TRBJ1-1
DNA: TGTGCCAGCAGCGCCCCTTGGGGGGAGAGGACTGAAGCTTTCTTT
CDR3: CASSAPWGERTEAFF

D: .
size: few
V: TRBV27
J: TRBJ1-1
DNA: TGTGCCAGCAGAGACGGGCTCACGAACACTGAAGCTTTCTTT
CDR3: CASRDGLTNTEAFF

D: .
size: few
V: TRBV24-1
J: TRBJ2-7
DNA: TGTGCCACCAGTGATTTGCGAAGCTACGAGCAGTACTTC
CDR3: CATSDLRSYEQYF

D: .
size: many
V: TRBV7-9
J: TRBJ2-1
DNA: TGTGCCAGCAGCCCTCCGACAACCGCTGAGTACAATGAGCAGTTCTTC
CDR3: CASSPPTTAEYNEQFF

D: TRBD2
size: .
V: TRBV5-4
J: TRBJ2-3
DNA: TGTGCCAGCAGCTTCGGGAGACTAGCGGGAGGGCTTGATGCGCAGTATTTT
CDR3: CASSFGRLAGGLDAQYF

D: .
size: .
V: TRBV7-9
J: TRBJ2-5
DNA: TGTGCCAGCAGCGGTGGACGGAGGGAGGAAGAGACCCAGTACTTC
CDR3: CASSGGRREEETQYF

D: .
size: .
V: TRBV25-1
J: TRBJ2-7
DNA: TGTGCCAGCAGGGACCTCTCCTACGAGCAGTACTTC
CDR3: CASRDLSYEQYF